The 9 T cell receptor beta chains presented below share a single source sample, sequenced in a study of shared clonotypes between healthy human individuals. Some clones are missing from TCRdb's copy, which holds only in-frame ones; the method was immunoSEQ multiplex PCR. This sample yields under 120,000 clones, of which 67% are seen a single time; approximately 24% belongs to the top ten. Sequencing was done on a sample of memory CD8+ T cells sorted from blood. The sample's subset: CD45RO+ cells pooled with CCR7-negative TemRA cells. These receptors all come from a woman in her 30s in good health.

The gene calls are TRBV28 and TRBJ2-4; no firm D call. CDR3 size: 14 residues. The germline V and J ends were trimmed by 4 bases and 8 bases, with 15 bases remaining between them. CDR1 and CDR2 (germline): MDHEN, SYDVKM. The CDR3 DNA is TGTGCCAGCAGTTCGATAATGGGGAATTACATTCAGTACTTC. It is translated as CASSSIMGNYIQYF.

The rearrangement links TRBV9 to TRBJ1-2; D is unclear. Germline V CDR1 and CDR2: SGDLS, YYNGEE. V was trimmed by 0 bases and J by 2 bases, leaving 5 bases between them. The CDR3 length is 13 residues. The CDR3 reads CASSVGPNYGYTF. The CDR3 bases are TGTGCCAGCAGCGTAGGACCAAACTATGGCTACACCTTC.

A word on this clone: This sample also contains other DNA sequences that code for the same CDR3. This chain uses TRBV19 with TRBJ2-3; 10 bases fit TRBD1. The trim removed 3 bases at V and 6 bases at J, leaving 6 bases unmatched. CDR3 length: 15 amino acids. From germline, CDR1 is LNHDA and CDR2 SQIVND (reference sequence). CDR3 loop: CASSIGTGAADTQYF. CDR3 DNA: TGTGCCAGTAGTATCGGGACAGGGGCGGCGGATACGCAGTATTTT.

This chain connects TRBV7-9 to TRBJ2-7, with D perhaps matching TRBD1 (5 bases). There are 14 residues in the CDR3. Germline CDR1 is SEHNR and CDR2 is FQNEAQ (reference sequence). V lost 2 bases and J lost 0, with 8 bases in between. CDR3 loop: CASSLPDISYEQYF. CDR3 nucleotide sequence: TGTGCCAGCAGCTTACCGGACATCTCCTACGAGCAGTACTTC.

The chain has TRBV5-4 and TRBJ1-2; D possibly corresponds to TRBD1 (5 bases). V shed 3 bases and J shed 2 bases, with 14 bases lying between them. The germline V gene encodes CDR1 SGHNT and CDR2 YYREEE (reference sequence). The CDR3 is 15 residues long. CDR3 region: CASSSSHGGNYGYTF. The CDR3 DNA reads as TGTGCCAGCAGCTCGTCCCACGGGGGAAACTATGGCTACACCTTC.

The rearrangement uses TRBV7-9 and TRBJ2-3, with 11 bases that match TRBD2. Germline V gene lookup returns CDR1 SEHNR and CDR2 FQNEAQ (reference sequence). The CDR3 totals 14 residues. Losses at the gene ends were 3 bases for V and 10 bases for J; bases not matched to a gene: 6. The chain's CDR3 is CASSFVTSGISQYF. In DNA form, the CDR3 reads TGTGCCAGCAGCTTTGTGACTAGCGGGATTTCGCAGTATTTT. The full variable domain, with the rest looked up from reference TRBV7-9 and TRBJ2-3, is DTGVSQNPRHKITKRGQNVTFRCDPISEHNRLYWYRQTLGQGPEFLTYFQNEAQLEKSRLLSDRFSAERPKGSFSTLEIQRTEQGDSAMYLCASSFVTSGISQYFGPGTRLTVL.

The J gene is TRBJ2-7, the V gene TRBV19; a possible D gene is TRBD2 (6 bases). The CDR3 consists of 15 residues. Trimming took 3 bases from V and 0 from J, leaving 12 bases between them. CDR1 and CDR2 (germline): LNHDA, SQIVND (reference sequence). The CDR3 sequence: CASSIWAGLSYEQYF. CDR3 nucleotide sequence: TGTGCCAGTAGTATTTGGGCGGGACTCTCCTACGAGCAGTACTTC.

A single count supports this clone. The chain is built from TRBV18 and TRBJ2-7; 9 nucleotides align to TRBD1. The germline V gene has CDR1 KGHSH and CDR2 LQKENI. The CDR3 totals 14 residues. V was pared by 5 bases and J by 4 bases, with 6 bases of the junction left unmatched. The CDR3 here is CASSLPGQGYEQYF. CDR3 bases: TGTGCCAGCTCATTACCGGGACAGGGATACGAGCAGTACTTC.

V usage is TRBV5-1 and J usage is TRBJ1-5, with a possible D match to TRBD1 (6 bases). The CDR3 runs 17 residues. CDR1 is SGHRS and CDR2 is YFSETQ in the germline V gene. V lost 0 bases to trimming and J lost 0 bases, with 13 bases between them. The CDR3 reads CASSLASGHFSNQPQHF. DNA of the CDR3: TGCGCCAGCAGCTTGGCCTCGGGACATTTTAGCAATCAGCCCCAGCATTTT.